The entry that follows covers one T cell receptor beta chain sequence. This sample was included in a study of cytomegalovirus exposure and HLA in healthy donors. In the PCR, 60 Vbeta and 13 Jbeta primers were used. Sequencing used immunoSEQ multiplex PCR; TCRdb keeps in-frame clones, though not all of them. Among more than 80,000 clones, more than 60% were seen once, and the ten largest hold around 5.8%. The CDR3 contains 15 residues. Trimming removed 0 bases from V and 11 bases from J; junction bases left unmatched: 10. Germline CDR1 SGHAT, CDR2 FQNNGV. Specimen: PBMCs. The receptor comes from a woman between 50 and 59 years old in good health and CMV-seropositive. The chain has TRBV11-2 and TRBJ2-5; TRBD1 agrees at 9 bases. The chain's CDR3 is CASSLEGADRGLQYF. As DNA, the CDR3 is TGTGCCAGCAGCTTAGAGGGAGCGGACAGGGGCCTTCAGTACTTC.